The TCR beta chain described here comes from a study of beta chain features in type 1 diabetes. Study outcomes and limitations: In the patient group, naive, central memory and Treg TCRB repertoires seemed more alike than in the healthy donor group. Insertion counts at VDJ junctions were lower in type 1 diabetes patients, who also showed more deletions there.

The sequenced template was cDNA made from the entire isolated RNA. Using immunoSEQ multiplex PCR, the repertoire was profiled, and TCRdb retains in-frame clones only, with some absent. This table has some 220,000 clones, about a tenth appearing once. Worth noting for this clone: The antigen is undetermined. It may be a read error: a sequence one base away is much more abundant.

The CDR3 is made up of 16 amino acids. Germline V CDR1 and CDR2: KGHSH, LQKENI. V and J are TRBV18 and TRBJ2-6; 7 nucleotides agree with TRBD1. This receptor was taken from a young man in good health. Specimen: central memory CD4+ T cells from blood. CDR3 sequence reads: CASAPSDRVGANVLTF. The CDR3, as DNA: TGTGCCAGCGCACCATCCGACAGGGTCGGGGCCAACGTCCTGACTTTC. The whole variable domain, filled in from reference TRBV18 and TRBJ2-6, reads NAGVMQNPRHLVRRRGQEARLRCSPMKGHSHVYWYRQLPEEGLKFMVYLQKENIIDESGMPKERFSAEFPKEGPSILRIQQVVRGDSAAYFCASAPSDRVGANVLTFGAGSRLTVL.